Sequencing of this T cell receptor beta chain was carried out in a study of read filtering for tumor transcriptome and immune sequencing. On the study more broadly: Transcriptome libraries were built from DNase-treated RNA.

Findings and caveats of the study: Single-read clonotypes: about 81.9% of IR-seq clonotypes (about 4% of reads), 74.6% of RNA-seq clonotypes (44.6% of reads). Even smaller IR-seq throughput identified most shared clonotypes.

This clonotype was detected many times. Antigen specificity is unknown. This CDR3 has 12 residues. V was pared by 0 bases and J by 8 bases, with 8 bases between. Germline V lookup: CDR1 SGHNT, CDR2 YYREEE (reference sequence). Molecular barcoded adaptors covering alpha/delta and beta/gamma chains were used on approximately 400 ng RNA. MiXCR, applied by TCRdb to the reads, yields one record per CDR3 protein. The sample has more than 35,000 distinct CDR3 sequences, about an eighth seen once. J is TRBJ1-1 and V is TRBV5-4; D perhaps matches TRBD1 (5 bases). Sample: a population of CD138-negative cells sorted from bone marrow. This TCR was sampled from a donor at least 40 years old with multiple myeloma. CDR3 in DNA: TGTGCCAGCAGCTTGGCCCGGGGGGAAGCTTTCTTT. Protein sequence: CASSLARGEAFF.